This T cell receptor beta chain is drawn from a study of blood T cell repertoires in COVID-19. The germline V gene encodes CDR1 MNHEY and CDR2 SVGAGI. CDR3 size: 14 residues. V lost 6 bases and J lost 5; bases outside the gene matches: 3. Measured with immunoSEQ multiplex PCR; TCRdb has only the in-frame clones, and not every one. The table lists 55,000 to 65,000 clones, 91% of them singletons. This TCR was sampled from a human donor in a cohort sampled during active COVID-19. Sequenced: peripheral blood. The chain couples TRBV6-5 to TRBJ1-4; 10 bases match TRBD1. The CDR3 bases are TGTGCCAGCAGCCGGGACAGGGGAAATGAAAAACTGTTTTTT. This codes for CASSRDRGNEKLFF.